The 18 T cell receptor beta chains in this list originate from one sample, sequenced in a study of shared clonotypes between healthy human individuals. Generated by immunoSEQ multiplex PCR, the TCRdb table keeps only in-frame clones and is missing some. The table lists about 490,000 clones, about 82% of them singletons, with 10% to 15% in the top ten. The sample comprised PBMCs. Receptors were obtained from a woman in her forties in good health. Some clones in this sample may be carry-over from other donors' samples.

The gene calls are TRBV18 and TRBJ2-1; the D gene is possibly TRBD2 (7 bases). Trimming took off 8 bases at V and 2 bases at J, with 13 bases between the two ends. The CDR3 runs to 14 residues. Germline V gene sequence: CDR1 KGHSH, CDR2 LQKENI. CDR3 nucleotide sequence: TGTGCCAGCAGCGGGGACATAGCCTACAATGAGCAGTTCTTC. This gives the protein CASSGDIAYNEQFF.

Points on this clone: A read error is the likely source, as a far larger clone sits one nucleotide away. The sample holds other DNA sequences that translate to the same CDR3. This sequence joins TRBV28 and TRBJ2-1; possible D gene TRBD2, 5 bases. The CDR3 length is 16 residues. Germline V lookup: CDR1 MDHEN, CDR2 SYDVKM. V was clipped by 4 bases and J by 1 base, with 14 bases between them. CDR3 DNA sequence: TGTGCCAGCAGTTGCCCTCACGGAGGTTCCTACAATGAGCAGTTCTTC. The encoded protein is CASSCPHGGSYNEQFF. Full variable domain (remainder filled in from reference TRBV28 and TRBJ2-1): DVKVTQSSRYLVKRTGEKVFLECVQDMDHENMFWYRQDPGLGLRLIYFSYDVKMKEKGDIPEGYSVSREKKERFSLILESASTNQTSMYLCASSCPHGGSYNEQFFGPGTRLTVL.

Here the CDR3 reads CASSLAGSGLETQYF. CDR3 bases: TGTGCCAGCAGCTTAGCGGGGTCAGGGCTGGAGACCCAGTACTTC. This chain joins TRBV7-8 and TRBJ2-5, with D perhaps matching TRBD1 (5 bases). CDR3 length: 15 amino acids. V lost 0 bases to trimming and J lost 5 bases, with 13 bases between them. CDR1 and CDR2 (germline): SGHVS, FQNEAQ.

The rearrangement uses TRBV5-1 and TRBJ2-1; D not certain. CDR1 is SGHRS, CDR2 YFSETQ, per germline. Deletions cut 0 bases from V and 2 bases from J, with 9 bases between. The length of the CDR3 is 15 residues. The CDR3, as DNA: TGCGCCAGCAGCTTGGCAGCAACCGCCTACAATGAGCAGTTCTTC. This encodes CASSLAATAYNEQFF.

The chain carries TRBV5-1 and TRBJ2-4; tentative D call: TRBD1 (5 bases). V was trimmed by 7 bases and J by 0 bases, leaving 11 bases between them. Germline values: CDR1 SGHRS, CDR2 YFSETQ. The CDR3 is 14 residues long. In DNA form, the CDR3 reads TGCGCCAGCTCGGACAATCTAGCCAAAAACATTCAGTACTTC. This codes for CASSDNLAKNIQYF.

The chain uses TRBV7-7 and TRBJ1-1; unclear D gene. CDR3 size: 13 residues. Germline CDR1 is SSHAT and CDR2 is FNYEAQ (reference sequence). The ends were cut back, 5 bases at V and 4 bases at J, with 11 bases in the middle. Here the CDR3 reads CASSLGEGTEAFF. The DNA for the CDR3 is TGTGCCAGCAGCCTCGGCGAAGGCACTGAAGCTTTCTTT.

The chain couples TRBV30 to TRBJ2-7, with no clear D. Germline-derived CDR1 and CDR2 are GTSNPN and SVGIG (reference sequence). The CDR3 spans 12 residues. The V gene lost 4 bases and the J gene lost 1 base, with 8 bases spanning the gap. CDR3 bases: TGTGCCTGGACTATCAATTCCTACGAGCAGTACTTC. Translation: CAWTINSYEQYF.

This chain uses TRBV30 with TRBJ2-2; D gene uncertain. The germline CDR1 and CDR2 sequences are GTSNPN and SVGIG (reference sequence). V was clipped by 0 bases and J by 5 bases, with 7 bases between them. The CDR3 is 13 amino acids. The CDR3 reads CAWSVIGTGELFF. The CDR3 nucleotides are TGTGCCTGGAGTGTAATAGGGACCGGGGAGCTGTTTTTT. The whole variable domain, filled in from reference TRBV30 and TRBJ2-2, reads SQTIHQWPATLVQPVGSPLSLECTVEGTSNPNLYWYRQAAGRGLQLLFYSVGIGQISSEVPQNLSASRPQDRQFILSSKKLLLSDSGFYLCAWSVIGTGELFFGEGSRLTVL.

The chain has TRBV30 and TRBJ1-1, with D uncertain. Trimming removed 2 bases from V and 0 bases from J, with 10 bases in between. The CDR3 runs to 14 residues. Germline V CDR1 and CDR2: GTSNPN, SVGIG (reference sequence). Here the CDR3 reads CAWSPLVMNTEAFF. The DNA of the CDR3 is TGTGCCTGGAGTCCCTTGGTAATGAACACTGAAGCTTTCTTT.

This clone has only one observation. The chain uses TRBV12-5 and TRBJ2-5, with D perhaps TRBD2 (6 bases). V was trimmed by 6 bases and J by 1 base, leaving 9 bases between them. The CDR3 length is 13 residues. Germline CDR1 reads LGHNT; CDR2 reads FRNRAP. CDR3 DNA: TGTGCTAGTGGCCGGGACTTCCAAGAGACCCAGTACTTC. Residues: CASGRDFQETQYF.

The rearrangement joins TRBV28 to TRBJ2-2, with D perhaps matching TRBD1 (6 bases). The CDR3 covers 12 residues. Germline loops: CDR1 MDHEN, CDR2 SYDVKM. V lost 3 bases, J lost 9 bases, and 8 bases lay in between. CDR3 residues: CASSLGARELFF. CDR3 bases: TGTGCCAGCAGTTTGGGGGCCAGGGAGCTGTTTTTT.

V and J are TRBV9 and TRBJ1-3, with D hard to call. The CDR3 loop spans 15 amino acids. V lost 3 bases, J lost 0 bases, and 10 bases lay in between. CDR1 and CDR2 (germline): SGDLS, YYNGEE. In DNA, the CDR3 is TGTGCCAGCAGCGAGCTGGGGAACTCTGGAAACACCATATATTTT. Residues: CASSELGNSGNTIYF.

The chain carries TRBV29-1 and TRBJ2-2; maybe TRBD1 (6 bases). The CDR3 runs 14 residues. The V gene's germline CDR1 is SQVTM and CDR2 ANQGSEA. The V gene lost 6 bases and the J gene lost 0 bases, with 11 bases spanning the gap. This CDR3 is CSVRSGANTGELFF. CDR3 DNA sequence: TGCAGCGTGCGTTCAGGGGCGAACACCGGGGAGCTGTTTTTT.

The chain joins TRBV6-5 to TRBJ2-7, with D unresolved. The CDR3 runs to 14 residues. Trimming removed 2 bases at V and 2 bases at J, with 10 bases between. Germline V CDR1 and CDR2: MNHEY, SVGAGI. DNA for the CDR3: TGTGCCAGCAGTTACGGGGTTCGAACCTACGAGCAGTACTTC. It specifies CASSYGVRTYEQYF.

The chain uses TRBV7-3 and TRBJ2-3; 7 bases map to TRBD2. The CDR3 covers 15 residues. Germline V CDR1 and CDR2: SGHTA, FQGTGA. V lost 3 bases to trimming and J lost 4 bases; unmatched junction nucleotides: 7. This CDR3 reads CASSLQRGPADTQYF. The CDR3 coding sequence is TGTGCCAGCAGCTTGCAGCGGGGCCCGGCAGATACGCAGTATTTT.

This chain links TRBV27 with TRBJ2-7, with TRBD1 as a possible D gene (6 bases). The CDR3 is 13 amino acids. The germline V gene has CDR1 MNHEY and CDR2 SMNVEV (reference sequence). V was pared by 5 bases and J by 5 bases, with 13 bases between. The CDR3 region has the DNA TGTGCCAGCAGTCAAACAGGGTACAACGAGCAGTACTTC. Its protein product is CASSQTGYNEQYF.

This chain joins TRBV27 and TRBJ2-7, with 8 bases that match TRBD2. Looked up from germline, CDR1 is MNHEY and CDR2 is SMNVEV (reference sequence). The CDR3 has 17 amino acids. The J segment lost 4 bases and the V segment lost 2 bases, leaving 13 bases of the junction unmatched. The CDR3 nucleotides are TGTGCCAGCAGTTTAGATCGTAACCCGGGACTAGGGTACGAGCAGTACTTC. This sequence encodes CASSLDRNPGLGYEQYF.

This chain connects TRBV14 to TRBJ2-1; weak D call: TRBD1 (5 bases). V shed 2 bases and J shed 10 bases, with 12 bases lying between them. The germline V gene has CDR1 SGHDN and CDR2 FVKESK. The CDR3 runs 13 residues. The CDR3 reads CASSQFRAGEQFF. As DNA, the CDR3 is TGTGCCAGCAGCCAATTCAGGGCCGGGGAGCAGTTCTTC.